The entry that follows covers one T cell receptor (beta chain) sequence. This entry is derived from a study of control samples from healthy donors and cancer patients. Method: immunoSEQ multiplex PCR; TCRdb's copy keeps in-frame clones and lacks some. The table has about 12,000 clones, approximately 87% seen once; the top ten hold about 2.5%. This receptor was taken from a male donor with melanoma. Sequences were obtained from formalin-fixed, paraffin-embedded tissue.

The CDR3 protein is CASSMGGGNNYGYTF. Here the CDR3 DNA reads TGTGCCAGCTCGATGGGCGGCGGCAATAACTATGGCTACACCTTC. The chain combines TRBV27 with TRBJ1-2, with D uncertain. This CDR3 is built from 15 residues. The germline gives CDR1 MNHEY, CDR2 SMNVEV (reference sequence). V gave up 8 bases and J gave up 1 base, with 17 bases separating them.